This T cell receptor beta chain was sequenced for a study of CD8 T cells in ankylosing spondylitis. Study-wide results and limits: Matched ankylosing spondylitis synovial fluid reportedly contained a significantly enriched population of disease-linked clones. Earlier literature documents some of the motif variants in reactive arthritis synovial fluid and blood. A CD8+ phenotype characterized the disease-linked clones, which were relatively rare in peripheral blood. Typical of ankylosing spondylitis blood, it appeared, was a TCR beta motif of fewer than ten highly homologous variants.

From the 5' RACE reads, TCRdb called clonotypes with MiXCR, one entry per CDR3 protein. The sample has 220,000 or so distinct CDR3 sequences, roughly a tenth seen once. Germline loops: CDR1 MNHEY, CDR2 SVGAGI. The CDR3 is 15 amino acids. The junction had 0 bases not matched to a gene; V was cut back by 4 bases and J by 1 base. Concerning this clonotype: Its antigen is not known.

Sequencing was carried out using blood, either unsorted or a sorted T cell fraction (not recorded which). This chain links TRBV6-5 with TRBJ2-4; the match to TRBD2 covers 11 bases. The receptor comes from a male donor with ankylosing spondylitis or in good health (not recorded which). The CDR3 bases are TGTGCCAGCAGTTCTAGCGGGGGGGCCAAAAACATTCAGTACTTC. It codes for CASSSSGGAKNIQYF.